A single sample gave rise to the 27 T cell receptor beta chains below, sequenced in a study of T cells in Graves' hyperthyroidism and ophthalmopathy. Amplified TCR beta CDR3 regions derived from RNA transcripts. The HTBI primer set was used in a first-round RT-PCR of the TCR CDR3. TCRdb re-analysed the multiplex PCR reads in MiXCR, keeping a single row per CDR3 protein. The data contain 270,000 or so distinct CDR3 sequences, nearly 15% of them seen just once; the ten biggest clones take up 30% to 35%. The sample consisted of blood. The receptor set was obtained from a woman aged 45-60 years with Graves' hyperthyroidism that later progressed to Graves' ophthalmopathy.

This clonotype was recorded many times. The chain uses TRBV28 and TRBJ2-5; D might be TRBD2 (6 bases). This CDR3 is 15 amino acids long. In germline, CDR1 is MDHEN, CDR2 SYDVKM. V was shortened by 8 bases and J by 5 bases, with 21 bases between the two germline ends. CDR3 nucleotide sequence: TGTGCCAGCTGCCGAACAACGGGAGAATGGGAGACCCAGTACTTC. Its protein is CASCRTTGEWETQYF.

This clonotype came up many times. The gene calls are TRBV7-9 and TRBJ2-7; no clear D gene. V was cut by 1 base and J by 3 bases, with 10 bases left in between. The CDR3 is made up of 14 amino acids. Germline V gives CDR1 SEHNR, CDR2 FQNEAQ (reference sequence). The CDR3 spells CASSLDATDYEQYF. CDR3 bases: TGTGCCAGCAGCTTAGACGCTACCGACTACGAGCAGTACTTC.

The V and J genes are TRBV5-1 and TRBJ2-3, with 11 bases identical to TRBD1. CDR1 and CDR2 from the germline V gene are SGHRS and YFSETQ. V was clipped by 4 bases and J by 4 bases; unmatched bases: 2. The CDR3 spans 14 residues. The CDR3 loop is CASSRTGGADTQYF. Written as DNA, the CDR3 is TGCGCCAGCAGCCGGACAGGGGGCGCAGATACGCAGTATTTT.

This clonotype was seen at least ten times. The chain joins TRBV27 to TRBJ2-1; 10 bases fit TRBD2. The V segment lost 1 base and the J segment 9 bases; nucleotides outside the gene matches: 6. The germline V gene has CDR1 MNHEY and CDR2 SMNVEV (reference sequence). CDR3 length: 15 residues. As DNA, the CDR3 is TGTGCCAGCAGTTTATTTCTAGCGGGAGCTAGTGAGCAGTTCTTC. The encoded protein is CASSLFLAGASEQFF.

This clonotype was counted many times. CDR3 in DNA: TGTGCCAGCAGCACTAGCGGGAGTGGAGATACGCAGTATTTT. This translates into CASSTSGSGDTQYF. J is TRBJ2-3 and V is TRBV7-9; 11 nucleotides align to TRBD2. V lost 5 bases, J lost 5 bases, and 3 bases stayed unmatched. The CDR3 spans 14 residues. From germline, CDR1 is SEHNR and CDR2 FQNEAQ (reference sequence).

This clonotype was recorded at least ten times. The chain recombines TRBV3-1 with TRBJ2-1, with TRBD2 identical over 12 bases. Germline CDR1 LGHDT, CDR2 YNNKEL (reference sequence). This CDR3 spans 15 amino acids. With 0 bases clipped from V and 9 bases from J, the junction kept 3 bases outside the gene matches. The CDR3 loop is CASSQEASGRAEQFF. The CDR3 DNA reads TGTGCCAGCAGCCAAGAGGCTAGCGGGAGGGCTGAGCAGTTCTTC.

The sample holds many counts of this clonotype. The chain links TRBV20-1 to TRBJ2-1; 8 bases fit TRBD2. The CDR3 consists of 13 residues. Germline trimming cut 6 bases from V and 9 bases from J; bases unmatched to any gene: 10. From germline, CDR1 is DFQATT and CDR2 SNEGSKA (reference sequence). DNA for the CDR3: TGCAGTGCCAGGGGACTAGTCTTCCGTGAGCAGTTCTTC. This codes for CSARGLVFREQFF.

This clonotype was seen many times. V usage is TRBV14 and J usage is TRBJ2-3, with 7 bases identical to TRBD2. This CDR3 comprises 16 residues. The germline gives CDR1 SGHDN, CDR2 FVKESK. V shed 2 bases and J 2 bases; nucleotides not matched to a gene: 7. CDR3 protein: CASSQFRLANTDTQYF. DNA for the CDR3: TGTGCCAGCAGCCAATTTAGACTAGCTAACACAGATACGCAGTATTTT.

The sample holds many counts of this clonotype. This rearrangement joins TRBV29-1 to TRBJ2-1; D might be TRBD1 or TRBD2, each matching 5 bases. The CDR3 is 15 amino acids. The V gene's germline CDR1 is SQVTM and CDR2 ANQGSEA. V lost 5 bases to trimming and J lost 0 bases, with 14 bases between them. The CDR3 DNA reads TGCAGCGTTCCCAACGGGGCTAGCTCCTACAATGAGCAGTTCTTC. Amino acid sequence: CSVPNGASSYNEQFF.

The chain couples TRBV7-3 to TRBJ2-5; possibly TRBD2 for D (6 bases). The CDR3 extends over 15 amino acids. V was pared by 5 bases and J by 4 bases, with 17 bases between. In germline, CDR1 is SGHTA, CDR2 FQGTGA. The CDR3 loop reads CASSLTQAEGETQYF. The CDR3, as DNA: TGTGCCAGCAGCCTGACGCAGGCGGAGGGAGAGACCCAGTACTTC.

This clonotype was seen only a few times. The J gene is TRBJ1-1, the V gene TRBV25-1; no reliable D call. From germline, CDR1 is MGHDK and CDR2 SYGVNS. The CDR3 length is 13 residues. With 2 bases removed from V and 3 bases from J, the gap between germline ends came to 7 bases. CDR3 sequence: CASSEGWDTEAFF. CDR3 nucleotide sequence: TGTGCCAGCAGTGAAGGGTGGGACACTGAAGCTTTCTTT.

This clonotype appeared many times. The CDR3 DNA sequence: TGTGCCTGGAGTGTACAGGTCAGATACTACGAGCAGTACTTC. Translating gives CAWSVQVRYYEQYF. This chain connects TRBV30 to TRBJ2-7; possibly TRBD1 for D (5 bases). The V gene lost 0 bases and the J gene lost 3 bases, with 12 bases spanning the gap. Germline loops: CDR1 GTSNPN, CDR2 SVGIG (reference sequence). The CDR3 runs 14 residues.

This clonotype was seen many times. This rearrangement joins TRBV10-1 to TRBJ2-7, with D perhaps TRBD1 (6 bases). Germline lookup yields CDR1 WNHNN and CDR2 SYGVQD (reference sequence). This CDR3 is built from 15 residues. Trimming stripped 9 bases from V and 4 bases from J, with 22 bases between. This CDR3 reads CASEELSRGGYEQYF. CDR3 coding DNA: TGCGCCAGTGAAGAATTGAGCAGGGGTGGGTACGAGCAGTACTTC.

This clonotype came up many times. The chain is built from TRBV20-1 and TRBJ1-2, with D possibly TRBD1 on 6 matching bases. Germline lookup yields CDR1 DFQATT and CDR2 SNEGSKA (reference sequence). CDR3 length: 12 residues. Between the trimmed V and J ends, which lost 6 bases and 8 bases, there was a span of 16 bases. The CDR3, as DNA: TGCAGTGCGCCAGGGACAAGTGAAGGCTACACCTTC. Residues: CSAPGTSEGYTF.

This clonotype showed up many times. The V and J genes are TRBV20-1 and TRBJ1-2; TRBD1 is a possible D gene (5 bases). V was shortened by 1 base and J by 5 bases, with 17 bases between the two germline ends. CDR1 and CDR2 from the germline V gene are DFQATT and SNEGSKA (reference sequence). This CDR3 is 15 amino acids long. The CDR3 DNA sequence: TGCAGTGCTAGAGTGCCAGGGTCCGCCCCTTATGGCTACACCTTC. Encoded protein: CSARVPGSAPYGYTF.

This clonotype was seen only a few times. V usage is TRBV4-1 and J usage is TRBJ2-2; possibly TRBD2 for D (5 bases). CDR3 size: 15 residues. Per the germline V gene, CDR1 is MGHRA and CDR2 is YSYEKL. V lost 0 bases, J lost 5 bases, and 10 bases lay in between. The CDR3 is CASSQEGGRTGELFF. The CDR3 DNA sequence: TGCGCCAGCAGCCAAGAAGGCGGGCGGACCGGGGAGCTGTTTTTT.

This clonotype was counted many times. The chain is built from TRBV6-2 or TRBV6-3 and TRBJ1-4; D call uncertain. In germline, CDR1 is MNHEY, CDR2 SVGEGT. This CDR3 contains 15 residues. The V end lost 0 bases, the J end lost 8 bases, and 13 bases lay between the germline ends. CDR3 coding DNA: TGTGCCAGCAGTTACTCGTCTTCCGGGAGGGAAAAACTGTTTTTT. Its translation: CASSYSSSGREKLFF.

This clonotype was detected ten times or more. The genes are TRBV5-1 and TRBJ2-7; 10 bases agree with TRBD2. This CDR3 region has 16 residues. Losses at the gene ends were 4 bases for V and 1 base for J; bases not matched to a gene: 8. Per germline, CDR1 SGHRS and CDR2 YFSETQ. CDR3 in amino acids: CASSPSSSGSSYEQYF. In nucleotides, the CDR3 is TGCGCCAGCAGCCCCTCCTCTAGCGGGAGTTCCTACGAGCAGTACTTC.

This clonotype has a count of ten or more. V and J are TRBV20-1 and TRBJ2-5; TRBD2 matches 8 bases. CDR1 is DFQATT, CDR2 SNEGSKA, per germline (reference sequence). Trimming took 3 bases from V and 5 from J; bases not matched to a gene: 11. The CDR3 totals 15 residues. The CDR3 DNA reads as TGCAGTGCTAGTCGGCTAGCGGGCGGCGGTGAGACCCAGTACTTC. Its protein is CSASRLAGGGETQYF.

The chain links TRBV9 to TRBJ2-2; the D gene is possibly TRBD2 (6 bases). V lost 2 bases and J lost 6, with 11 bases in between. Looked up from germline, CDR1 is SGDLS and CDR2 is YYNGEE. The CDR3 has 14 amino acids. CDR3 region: CASSVSRGSGELFF. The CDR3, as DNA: TGTGCCAGCAGCGTCTCTCGGGGGTCCGGGGAGCTGTTTTTT.

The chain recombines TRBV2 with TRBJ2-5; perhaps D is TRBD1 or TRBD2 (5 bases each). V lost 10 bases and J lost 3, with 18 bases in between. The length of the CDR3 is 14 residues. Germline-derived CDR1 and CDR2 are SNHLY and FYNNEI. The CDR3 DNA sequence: TGTGCCAACATCCGGGACCTGGGAGAAGAGACCCAGTACTTC. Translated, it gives CANIRDLGEETQYF. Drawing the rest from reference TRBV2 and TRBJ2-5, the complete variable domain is EPEVTQTPSHQVTQMGQEVILRCVPISNHLYFYWYRQILGQKVEFLVSFYNNEISEKSEIFDDQFSVERPDGSNFTLKIRSTKLEDSAMYFCANIRDLGEETQYFGPGTRLLVL.

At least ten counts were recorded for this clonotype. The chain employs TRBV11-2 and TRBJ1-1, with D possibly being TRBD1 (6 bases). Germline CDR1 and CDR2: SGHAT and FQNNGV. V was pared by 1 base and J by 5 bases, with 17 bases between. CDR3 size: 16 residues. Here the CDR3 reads CASSLGSGGAWTEAFF. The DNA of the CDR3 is TGTGCCAGCAGCTTAGGTTCTGGGGGGGCTTGGACTGAAGCTTTCTTT. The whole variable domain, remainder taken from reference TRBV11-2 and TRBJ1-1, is EAGVAQSPRYKIIEKRQSVAFWCNPISGHATLYWYQQILGQGPKLLIQFQNNGVVDDSQLPKDRFSAERLKGVDSTLKIQPAKLEDSAVYLCASSLGSGGAWTEAFFGQGTRLTVV.

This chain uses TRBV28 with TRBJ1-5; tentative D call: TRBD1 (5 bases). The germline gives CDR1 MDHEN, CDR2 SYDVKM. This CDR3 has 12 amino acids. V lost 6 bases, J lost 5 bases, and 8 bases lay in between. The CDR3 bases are TGTGCCAGCAGCGCCAGGGATCAGCCCCAGCATTTT. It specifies CASSARDQPQHF.

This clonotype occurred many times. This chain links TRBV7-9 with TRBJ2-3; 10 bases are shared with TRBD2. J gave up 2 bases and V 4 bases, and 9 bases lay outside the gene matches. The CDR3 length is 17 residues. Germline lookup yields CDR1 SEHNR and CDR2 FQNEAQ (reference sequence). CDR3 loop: CASSSFLAGVSTDTQYF. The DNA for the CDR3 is TGTGCCAGCAGCTCCTTCCTAGCGGGGGTCTCCACAGATACGCAGTATTTT.

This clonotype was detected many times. CDR3 sequence (DNA): TGTGCCAGCAGTGAATTGCCGAGGGCGAACACTGAAGCTTTCTTT. It codes for CASSELPRANTEAFF. V and J are TRBV6-1 and TRBJ1-1, with no clear D. V was trimmed by 2 bases and J by 1 base, leaving 11 bases between them. This CDR3 has 15 residues. Germline CDR1 is MNHNS and CDR2 is SASEGT.

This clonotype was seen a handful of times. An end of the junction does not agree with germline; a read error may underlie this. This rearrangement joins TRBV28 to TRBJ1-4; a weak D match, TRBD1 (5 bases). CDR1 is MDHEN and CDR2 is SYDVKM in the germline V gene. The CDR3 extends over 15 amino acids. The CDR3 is CASSWGTGAKEKLFF. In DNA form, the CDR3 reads TGTGCCAGCAGTTGGGGCACCGGGGCTAAAGAAAAACTGTTTTTT.

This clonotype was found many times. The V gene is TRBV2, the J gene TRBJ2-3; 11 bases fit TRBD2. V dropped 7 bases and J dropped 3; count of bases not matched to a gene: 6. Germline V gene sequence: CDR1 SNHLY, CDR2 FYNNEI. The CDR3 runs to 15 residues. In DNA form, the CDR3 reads TGTGCCAGCAATCGACTAGCGGGAATGACAGATACGCAGTATTTT. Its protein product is CASNRLAGMTDTQYF.